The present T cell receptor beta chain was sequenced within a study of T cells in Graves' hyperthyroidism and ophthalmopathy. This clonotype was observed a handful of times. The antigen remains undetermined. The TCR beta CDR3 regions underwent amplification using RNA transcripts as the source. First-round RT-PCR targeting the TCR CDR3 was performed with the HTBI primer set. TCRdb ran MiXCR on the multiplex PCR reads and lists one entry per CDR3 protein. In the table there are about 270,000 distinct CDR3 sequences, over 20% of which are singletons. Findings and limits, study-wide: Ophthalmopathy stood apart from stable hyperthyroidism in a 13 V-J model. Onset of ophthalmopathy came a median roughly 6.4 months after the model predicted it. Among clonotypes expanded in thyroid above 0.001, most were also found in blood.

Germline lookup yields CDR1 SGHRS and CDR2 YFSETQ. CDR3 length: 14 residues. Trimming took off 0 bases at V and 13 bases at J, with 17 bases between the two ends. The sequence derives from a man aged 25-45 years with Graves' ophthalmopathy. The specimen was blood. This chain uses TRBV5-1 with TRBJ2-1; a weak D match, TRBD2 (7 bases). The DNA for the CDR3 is TGCGCCAGCAGCTTGGGAGTGGAGGGGGGGCCCCAGTTCTTC. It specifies CASSLGVEGGPQFF.